This T cell receptor beta chain was captured by sequencing in a study of T cells after posttransplantation cyclophosphamide. As for this clone: The antigen remains undetermined.

Findings and caveats of the study: Recipient CMV seropositivity and CMV reactivation strongly tracked TRB clonality. TRB overlap between skin or GI tissue T cells and blood was limited. Later post-transplant blood repertoires were often dominated by donor CD8+ memory clones.

TCRdb keeps only in-frame clones here, not all; method: immunoSEQ multiplex PCR. Of tens of thousands of clones in the sample, 86% were seen once. Per the germline V gene, CDR1 is MNHEY and CDR2 is SVGAGI. The CDR3 is made up of 15 amino acids. The V gene lost 0 bases and the J gene lost 4 bases, with 12 bases spanning the gap. The sequenced material came from PBMCs. The rearrangement links TRBV6-5 to TRBJ1-2; D not resolved. The sequence was obtained from a man aged 25-40 years with a blood cancer, CMV-positive, and with a related stem cell donor. Written as DNA, the CDR3 is TGTGCCAGCAGTTACTCGACGGGGAGTAGCTATGGCTACACCTTC. Translating gives CASSYSTGSSYGYTF.